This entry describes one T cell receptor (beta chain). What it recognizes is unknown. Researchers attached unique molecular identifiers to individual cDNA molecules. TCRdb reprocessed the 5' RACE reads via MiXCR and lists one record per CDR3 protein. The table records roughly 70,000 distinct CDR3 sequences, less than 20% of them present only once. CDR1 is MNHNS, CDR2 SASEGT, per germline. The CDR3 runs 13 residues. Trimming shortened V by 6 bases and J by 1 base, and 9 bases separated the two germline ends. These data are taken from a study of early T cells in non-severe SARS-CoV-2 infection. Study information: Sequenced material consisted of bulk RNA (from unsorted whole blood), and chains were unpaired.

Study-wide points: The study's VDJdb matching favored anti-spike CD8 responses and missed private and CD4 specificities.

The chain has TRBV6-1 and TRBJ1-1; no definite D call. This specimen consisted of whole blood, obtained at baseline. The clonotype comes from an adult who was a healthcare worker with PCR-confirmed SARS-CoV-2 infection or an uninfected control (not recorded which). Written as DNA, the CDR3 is TGTGCCAGCAGCCGCAGAGGGAACACTGAAGCTTTCTTT. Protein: CASSRRGNTEAFF.